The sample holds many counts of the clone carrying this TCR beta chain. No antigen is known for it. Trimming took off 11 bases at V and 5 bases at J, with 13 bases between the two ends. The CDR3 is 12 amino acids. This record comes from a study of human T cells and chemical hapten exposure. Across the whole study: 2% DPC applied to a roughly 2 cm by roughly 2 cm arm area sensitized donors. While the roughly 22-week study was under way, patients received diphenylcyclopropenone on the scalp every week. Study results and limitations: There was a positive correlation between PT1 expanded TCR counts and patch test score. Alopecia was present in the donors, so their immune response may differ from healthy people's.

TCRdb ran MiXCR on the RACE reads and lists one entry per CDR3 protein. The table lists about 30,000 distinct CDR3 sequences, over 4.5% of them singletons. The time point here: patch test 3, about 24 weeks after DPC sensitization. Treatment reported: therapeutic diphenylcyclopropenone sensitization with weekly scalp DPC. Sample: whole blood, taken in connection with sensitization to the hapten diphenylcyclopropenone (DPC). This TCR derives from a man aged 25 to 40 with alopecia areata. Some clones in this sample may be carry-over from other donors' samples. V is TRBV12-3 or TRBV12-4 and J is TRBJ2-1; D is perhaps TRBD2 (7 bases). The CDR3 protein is CAGGGGNNEQFF. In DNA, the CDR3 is TGTGCCGGTGGGGGGGGCAACAATGAGCAGTTCTTC.